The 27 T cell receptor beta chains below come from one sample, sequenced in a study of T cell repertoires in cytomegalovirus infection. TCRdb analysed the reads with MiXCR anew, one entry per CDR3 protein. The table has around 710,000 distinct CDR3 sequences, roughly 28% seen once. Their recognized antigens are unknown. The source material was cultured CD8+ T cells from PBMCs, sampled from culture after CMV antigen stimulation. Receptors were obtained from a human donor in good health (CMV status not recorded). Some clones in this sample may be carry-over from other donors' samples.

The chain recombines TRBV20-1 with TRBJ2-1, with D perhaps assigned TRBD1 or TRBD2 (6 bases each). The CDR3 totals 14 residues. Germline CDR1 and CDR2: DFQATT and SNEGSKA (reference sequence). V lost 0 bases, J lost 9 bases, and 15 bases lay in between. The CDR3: CSARDLSGAGEQFF. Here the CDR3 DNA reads TGCAGTGCTAGAGATCTTTCGGGGGCAGGTGAGCAGTTCTTC.

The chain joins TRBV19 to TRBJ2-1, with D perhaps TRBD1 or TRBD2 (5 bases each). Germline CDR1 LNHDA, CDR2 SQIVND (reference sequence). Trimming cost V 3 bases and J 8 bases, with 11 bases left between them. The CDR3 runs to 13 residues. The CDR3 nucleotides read TGTGCCAGTAGTATGGGGACGTTGGATGAGCAGTTCTTC. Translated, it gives CASSMGTLDEQFF.

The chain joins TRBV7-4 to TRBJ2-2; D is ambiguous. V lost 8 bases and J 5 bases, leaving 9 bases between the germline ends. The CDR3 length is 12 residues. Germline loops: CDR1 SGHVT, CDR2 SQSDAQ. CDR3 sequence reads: CASLLVTGELFF. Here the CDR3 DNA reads TGTGCCAGCTTGCTCGTTACCGGGGAGCTGTTTTTT.

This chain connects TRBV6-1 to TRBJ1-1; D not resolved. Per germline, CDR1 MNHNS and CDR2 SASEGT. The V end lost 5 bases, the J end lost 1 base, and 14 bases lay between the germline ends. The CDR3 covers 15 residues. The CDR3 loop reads CASSRVGFSNTEAFF. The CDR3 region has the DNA TGTGCCAGCAGTAGAGTGGGATTTTCGAACACTGAAGCTTTCTTT.

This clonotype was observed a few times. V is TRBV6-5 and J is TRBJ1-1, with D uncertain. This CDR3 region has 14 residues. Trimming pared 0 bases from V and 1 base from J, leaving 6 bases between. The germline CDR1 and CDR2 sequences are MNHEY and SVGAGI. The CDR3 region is CASSYSEGNTEAFF. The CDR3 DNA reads TGTGCCAGCAGTTACTCTGAGGGGAACACTGAAGCTTTCTTT.

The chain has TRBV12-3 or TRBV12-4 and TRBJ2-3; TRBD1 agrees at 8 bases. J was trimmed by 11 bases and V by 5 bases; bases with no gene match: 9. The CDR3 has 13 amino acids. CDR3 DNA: TGTGCCAGCAGTGCACCCCAGACAGGGGTGCAGTATTTT. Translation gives CASSAPQTGVQYF.

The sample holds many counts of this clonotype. Written as DNA, the CDR3 is TGTGCCAGCAGCAAAAGGGACAGGGGGCTTCAAGAGACCCAGTACTTC. Protein sequence: CASSKRDRGLQETQYF. This rearrangement joins TRBV6-5 to TRBJ2-5; 12 nucleotides align to TRBD1. Germline-derived CDR1 and CDR2 are MNHEY and SVGAGI. J was trimmed by 2 bases and V by 6 bases; bases with no gene match: 7. This CDR3 contains 16 residues.

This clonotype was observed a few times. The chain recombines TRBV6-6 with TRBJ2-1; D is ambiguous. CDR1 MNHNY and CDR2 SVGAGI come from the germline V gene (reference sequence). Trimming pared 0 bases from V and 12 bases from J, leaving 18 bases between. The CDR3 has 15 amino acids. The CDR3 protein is CASSYSSGRGWGQFF. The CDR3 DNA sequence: TGTGCCAGCAGTTACTCTTCCGGACGCGGCTGGGGGCAGTTCTTC.

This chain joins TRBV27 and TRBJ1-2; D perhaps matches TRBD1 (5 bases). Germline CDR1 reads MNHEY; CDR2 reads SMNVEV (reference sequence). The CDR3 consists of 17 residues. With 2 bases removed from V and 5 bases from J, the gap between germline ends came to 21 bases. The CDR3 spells CASSLDKSRGSMYGYTF. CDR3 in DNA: TGTGCCAGCAGTTTAGACAAATCAAGGGGCAGCATGTATGGCTACACCTTC.

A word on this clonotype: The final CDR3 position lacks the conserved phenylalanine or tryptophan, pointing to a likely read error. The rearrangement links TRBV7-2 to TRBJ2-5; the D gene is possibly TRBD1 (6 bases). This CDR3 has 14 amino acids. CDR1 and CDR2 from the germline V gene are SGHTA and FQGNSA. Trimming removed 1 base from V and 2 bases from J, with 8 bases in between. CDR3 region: CASSLEGGQETQYY. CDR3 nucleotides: TGTGCCAGCAGCTTAGAAGGGGGTCAAGAGACCCAGTACTAC.

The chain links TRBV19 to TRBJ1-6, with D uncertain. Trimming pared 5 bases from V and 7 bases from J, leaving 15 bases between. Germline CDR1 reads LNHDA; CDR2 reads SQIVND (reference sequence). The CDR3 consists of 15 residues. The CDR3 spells CASSPNELPNSPLHF. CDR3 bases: TGTGCCAGTAGTCCGAACGAGCTCCCAAATTCACCCCTCCACTTT.

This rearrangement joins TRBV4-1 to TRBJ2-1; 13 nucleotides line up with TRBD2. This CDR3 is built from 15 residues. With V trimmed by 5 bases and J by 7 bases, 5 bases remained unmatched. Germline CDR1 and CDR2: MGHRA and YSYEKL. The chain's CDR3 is CASSALAGGGNEQFF. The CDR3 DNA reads TGCGCCAGCAGCGCACTAGCGGGGGGGGGGAATGAGCAGTTCTTC.

The CDR3 protein is CASTRSGGGYSYGYTF. The CDR3 DNA reads as TGTGCCAGCACTAGGTCGGGCGGCGGCTATTCCTATGGCTACACCTTC. The genes are TRBV12-3 or TRBV12-4 and TRBJ1-2; D unresolved. The CDR3 totals 16 residues. The V gene lost 7 bases and the J gene lost 4 bases, with 22 bases spanning the gap.

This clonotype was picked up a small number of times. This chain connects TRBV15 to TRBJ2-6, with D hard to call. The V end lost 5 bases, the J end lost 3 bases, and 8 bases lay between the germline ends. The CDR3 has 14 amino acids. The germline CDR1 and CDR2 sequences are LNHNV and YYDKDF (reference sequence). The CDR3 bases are TGTGCCACCAGCGTTACGGGTGGGGCCAACGTCCTGACTTTC. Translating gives CATSVTGGANVLTF. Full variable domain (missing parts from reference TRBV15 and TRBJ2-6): DAMVIQNPRYQVTQFGKPVTLSCSQTLNHNVMYWYQQKSSQAPKLLFHYYDKDFNNEADTPDNFQSRRPNTSFCFLDIRSPGLGDTAMYLCATSVTGGANVLTFGAGSRLTVL.

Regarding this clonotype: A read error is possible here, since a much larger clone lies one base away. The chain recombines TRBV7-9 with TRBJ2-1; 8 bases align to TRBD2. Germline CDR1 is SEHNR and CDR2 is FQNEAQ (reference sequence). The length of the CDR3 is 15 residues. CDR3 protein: CASGLIAGGTDEQFF. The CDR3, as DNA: TGTGCCAGCGGCTTGATTGCGGGGGGTACCGACGAGCAGTTCTTC.

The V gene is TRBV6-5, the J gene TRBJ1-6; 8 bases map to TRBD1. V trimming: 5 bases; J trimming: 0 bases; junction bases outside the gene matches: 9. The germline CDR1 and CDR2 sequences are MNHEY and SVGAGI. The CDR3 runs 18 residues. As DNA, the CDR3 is TGTGCCAGCAGTGAAGGACAGGGAAGAGGCTCCTATAATTCACCCCTCCACTTT. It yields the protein CASSEGQGRGSYNSPLHF.

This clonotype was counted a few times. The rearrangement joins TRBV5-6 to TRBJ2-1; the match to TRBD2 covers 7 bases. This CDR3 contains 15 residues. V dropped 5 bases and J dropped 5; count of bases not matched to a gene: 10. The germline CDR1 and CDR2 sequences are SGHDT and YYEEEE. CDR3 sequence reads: CASRSTSEFDNEQFF. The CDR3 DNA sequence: TGTGCCAGCAGATCAACTAGCGAGTTTGACAATGAGCAGTTCTTC.

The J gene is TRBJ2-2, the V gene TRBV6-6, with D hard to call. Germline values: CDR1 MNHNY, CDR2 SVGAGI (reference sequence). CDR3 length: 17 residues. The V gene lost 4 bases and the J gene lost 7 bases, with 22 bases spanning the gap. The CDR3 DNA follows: TGTGCCAGCAGTTCCGTACCTACGGCAGTAGGCAGCGGGGAGCTGTTTTTT. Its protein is CASSSVPTAVGSGELFF.

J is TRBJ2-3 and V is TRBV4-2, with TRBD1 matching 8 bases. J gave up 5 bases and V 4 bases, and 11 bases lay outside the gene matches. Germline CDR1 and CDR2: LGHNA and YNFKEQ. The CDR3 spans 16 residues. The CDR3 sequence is CASSPVGQGAKDTQYF. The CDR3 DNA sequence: TGTGCCAGCAGCCCGGTCGGTCAGGGGGCAAAAGATACGCAGTATTTT.

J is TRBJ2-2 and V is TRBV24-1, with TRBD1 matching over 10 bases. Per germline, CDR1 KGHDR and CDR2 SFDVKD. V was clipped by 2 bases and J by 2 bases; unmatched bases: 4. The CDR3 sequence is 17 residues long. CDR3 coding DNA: TGTGCCACCAGTGATTCCCGGGACAGGGGTAACACCGGGGAGCTGTTTTTT. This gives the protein CATSDSRDRGNTGELFF.

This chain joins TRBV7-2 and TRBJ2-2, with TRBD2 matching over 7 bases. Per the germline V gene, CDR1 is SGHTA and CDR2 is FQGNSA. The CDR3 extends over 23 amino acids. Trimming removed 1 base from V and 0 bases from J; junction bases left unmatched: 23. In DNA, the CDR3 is TGTGCCAGCAGCTTAGTCGTTCGACTGCGGGGGACGGCAAGTTCCTCGAACACCGGGGAGCTGTTTTTT. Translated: CASSLVVRLRGTASSSNTGELFF.

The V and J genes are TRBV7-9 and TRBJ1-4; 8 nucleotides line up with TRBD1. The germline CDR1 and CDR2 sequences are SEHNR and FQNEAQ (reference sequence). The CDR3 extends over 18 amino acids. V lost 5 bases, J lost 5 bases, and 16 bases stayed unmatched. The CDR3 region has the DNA TGTGCCAGCAGCGAGCTTCGACAGGGGCGTTTCAACAATGAAAAACTGTTTTTT. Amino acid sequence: CASSELRQGRFNNEKLFF.

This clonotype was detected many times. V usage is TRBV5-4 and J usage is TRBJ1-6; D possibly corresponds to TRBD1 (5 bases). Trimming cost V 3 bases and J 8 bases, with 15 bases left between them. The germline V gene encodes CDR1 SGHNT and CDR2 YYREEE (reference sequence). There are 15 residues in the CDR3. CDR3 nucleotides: TGTGCCAGCAGCTCGAGGGGATCACACGATTCACCCCTCCACTTT. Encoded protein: CASSSRGSHDSPLHF. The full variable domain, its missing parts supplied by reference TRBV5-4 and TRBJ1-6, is ETGVTQSPTHLIKTRGQQVTLRCSSQSGHNTVSWYQQALGQGPQFIFQYYREEENGRGNFPPRFSGLQFPNYSSELNVNALELDDSALYLCASSSRGSHDSPLHFGNGTRLTVT.

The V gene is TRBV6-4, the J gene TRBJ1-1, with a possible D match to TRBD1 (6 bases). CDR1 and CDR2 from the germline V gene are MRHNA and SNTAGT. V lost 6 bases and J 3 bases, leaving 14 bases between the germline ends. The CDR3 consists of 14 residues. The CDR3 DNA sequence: TGTGCCAGCAGGTTGAGTGAGGGGGACACTGAAGCTTTCTTT. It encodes CASRLSEGDTEAFF.

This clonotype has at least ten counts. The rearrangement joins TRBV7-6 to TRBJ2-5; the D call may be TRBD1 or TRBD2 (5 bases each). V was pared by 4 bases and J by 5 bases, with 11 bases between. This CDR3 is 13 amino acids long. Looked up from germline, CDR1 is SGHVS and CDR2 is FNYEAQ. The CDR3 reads CASSSREGETQYF. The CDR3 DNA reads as TGTGCCAGCAGCTCGAGAGAGGGGGAGACCCAGTACTTC. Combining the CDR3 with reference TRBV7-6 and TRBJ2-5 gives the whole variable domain GAGVSQSPRYKVTKRGQDVALRCDPISGHVSLYWYRQALGQGPEFLTYFNYEAQQDKSGLPNDRFSAERPEGSISTLTIQRTEQRDSAMYRCASSSREGETQYFGPGTRLLVL.

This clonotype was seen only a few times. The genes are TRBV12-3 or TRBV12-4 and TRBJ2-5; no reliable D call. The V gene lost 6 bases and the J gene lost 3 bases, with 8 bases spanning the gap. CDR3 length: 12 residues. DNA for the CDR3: TGTGCCAGCAGAGGGTCAAAAGAGACCCAGTACTTC. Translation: CASRGSKETQYF.

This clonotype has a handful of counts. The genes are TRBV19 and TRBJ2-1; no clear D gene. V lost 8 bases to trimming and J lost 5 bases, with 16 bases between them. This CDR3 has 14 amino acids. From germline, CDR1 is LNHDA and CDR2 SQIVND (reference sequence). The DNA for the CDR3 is TGTGCCAGTTCTTCTGGGCCATCACACAATGAGCAGTTCTTC. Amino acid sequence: CASSSGPSHNEQFF.